The source of this T cell receptor beta chain is a study of T cell responses to AZD1222 COVID-19 vaccine. Method: immunoSEQ multiplex PCR; TCRdb's copy keeps in-frame clones and lacks some. The profile shows roughly 110,000 clones, about 90% of them singletons. This CDR3 is 13 amino acids long. Trimming left V 3 bases short and J 0 bases short, with 5 bases between. The germline CDR1 and CDR2 sequences are KGHSH and LQKENI. The sample in question was peripheral blood, obtained 28 days after the second AZD1222 dose. The receptor was derived from an adult who received the AZD1222 COVID-19 vaccine. The V call is TRBV18, the J call TRBJ1-1; D unclear. The CDR3 sequence is CASSPLMNTEAFF. The DNA for the CDR3 is TGTGCCAGCTCACCGCTAATGAACACTGAAGCTTTCTTT.